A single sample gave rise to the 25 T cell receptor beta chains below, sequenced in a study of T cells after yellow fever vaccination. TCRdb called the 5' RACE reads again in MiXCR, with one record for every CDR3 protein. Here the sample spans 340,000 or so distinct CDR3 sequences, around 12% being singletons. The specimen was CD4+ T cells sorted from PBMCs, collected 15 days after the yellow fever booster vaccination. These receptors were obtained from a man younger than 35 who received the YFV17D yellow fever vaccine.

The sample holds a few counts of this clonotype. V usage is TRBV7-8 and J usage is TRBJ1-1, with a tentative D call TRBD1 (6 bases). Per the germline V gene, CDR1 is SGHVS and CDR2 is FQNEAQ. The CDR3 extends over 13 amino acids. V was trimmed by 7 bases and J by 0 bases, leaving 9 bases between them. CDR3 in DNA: TGTGCCAGCAACGGACAGCTGAACACTGAAGCTTTCTTT. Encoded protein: CASNGQLNTEAFF.

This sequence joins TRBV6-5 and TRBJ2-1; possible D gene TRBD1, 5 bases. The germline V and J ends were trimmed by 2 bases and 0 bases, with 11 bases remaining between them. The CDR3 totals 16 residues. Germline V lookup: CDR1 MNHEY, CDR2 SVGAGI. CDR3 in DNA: TGTGCCAGCAGTTACCTCGACAGCCCCTCCTACAATGAGCAGTTCTTC. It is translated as CASSYLDSPSYNEQFF.

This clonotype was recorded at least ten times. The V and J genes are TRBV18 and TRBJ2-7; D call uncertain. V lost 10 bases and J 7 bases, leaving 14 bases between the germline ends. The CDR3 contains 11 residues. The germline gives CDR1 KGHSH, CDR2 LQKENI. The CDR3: CATRELGEQYF. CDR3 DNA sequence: TGTGCCACCCGAGAATTAGGGGAGCAGTACTTC.

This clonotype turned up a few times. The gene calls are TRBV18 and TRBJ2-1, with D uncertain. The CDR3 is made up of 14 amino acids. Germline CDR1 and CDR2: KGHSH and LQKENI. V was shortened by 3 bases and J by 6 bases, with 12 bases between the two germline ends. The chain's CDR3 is CASSPVSESNEQFF. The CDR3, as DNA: TGTGCCAGCTCACCGGTTTCCGAGTCCAATGAGCAGTTCTTC.

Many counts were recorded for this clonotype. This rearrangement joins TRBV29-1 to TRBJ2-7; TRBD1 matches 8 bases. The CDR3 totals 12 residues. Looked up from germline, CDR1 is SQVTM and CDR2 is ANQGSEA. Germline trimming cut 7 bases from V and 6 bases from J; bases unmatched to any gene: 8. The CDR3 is CSAQDRAVEQYF. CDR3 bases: TGCAGCGCCCAGGACAGGGCGGTCGAGCAGTACTTC.

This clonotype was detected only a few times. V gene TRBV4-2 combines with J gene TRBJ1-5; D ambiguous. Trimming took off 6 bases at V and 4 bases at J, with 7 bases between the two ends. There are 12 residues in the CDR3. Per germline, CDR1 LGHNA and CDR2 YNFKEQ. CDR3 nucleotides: TGTGCCAGCAGGGTCGATAATCAGCCCCAGCATTTT. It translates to CASRVDNQPQHF.

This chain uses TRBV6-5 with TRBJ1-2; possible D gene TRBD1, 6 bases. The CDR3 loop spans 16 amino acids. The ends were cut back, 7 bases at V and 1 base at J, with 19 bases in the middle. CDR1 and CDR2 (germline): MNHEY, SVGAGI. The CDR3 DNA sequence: TGTGCCAGCATCGGGACACCCAAAGGGCGTAACTATGGCTACACCTTC. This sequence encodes CASIGTPKGRNYGYTF.

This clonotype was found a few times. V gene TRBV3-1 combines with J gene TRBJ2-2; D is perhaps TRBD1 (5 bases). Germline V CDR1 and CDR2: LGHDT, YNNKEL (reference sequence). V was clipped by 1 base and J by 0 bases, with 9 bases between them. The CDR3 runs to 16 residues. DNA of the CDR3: TGTGCCAGCAGCCAAGTCGGCAGGGCGAACACCGGGGAGCTGTTTTTT. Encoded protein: CASSQVGRANTGELFF.

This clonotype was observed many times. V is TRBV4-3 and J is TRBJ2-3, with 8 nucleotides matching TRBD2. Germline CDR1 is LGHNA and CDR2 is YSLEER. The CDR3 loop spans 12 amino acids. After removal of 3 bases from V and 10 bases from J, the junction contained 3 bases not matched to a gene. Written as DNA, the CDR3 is TGCGCCAGCAGCCAGACTAGCGAAGCGCAGTATTTT. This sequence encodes CASSQTSEAQYF.

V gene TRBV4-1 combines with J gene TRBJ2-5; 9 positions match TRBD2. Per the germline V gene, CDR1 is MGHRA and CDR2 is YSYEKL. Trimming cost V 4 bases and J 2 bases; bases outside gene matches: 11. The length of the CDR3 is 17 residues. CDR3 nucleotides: TGCGCCAGCAGCCCATCCGGGGGTAGCGGGAGACAAGAGACCCAGTACTTC. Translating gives CASSPSGGSGRQETQYF.

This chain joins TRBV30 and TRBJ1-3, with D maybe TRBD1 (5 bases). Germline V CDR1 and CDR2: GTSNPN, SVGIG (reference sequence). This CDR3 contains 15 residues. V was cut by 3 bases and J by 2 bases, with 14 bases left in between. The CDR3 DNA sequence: TGTGCCTGGAGACGTGGAGGGGAGGCTGGAAACACCATATATTTT. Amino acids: CAWRRGGEAGNTIYF. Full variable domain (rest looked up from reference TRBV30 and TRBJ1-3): SQTIHQWPATLVQPVGSPLSLECTVEGTSNPNLYWYRQAAGRGLQLLFYSVGIGQISSEVPQNLSASRPQDRQFILSSKKLLLSDSGFYLCAWRRGGEAGNTIYFGEGSWLTVV.

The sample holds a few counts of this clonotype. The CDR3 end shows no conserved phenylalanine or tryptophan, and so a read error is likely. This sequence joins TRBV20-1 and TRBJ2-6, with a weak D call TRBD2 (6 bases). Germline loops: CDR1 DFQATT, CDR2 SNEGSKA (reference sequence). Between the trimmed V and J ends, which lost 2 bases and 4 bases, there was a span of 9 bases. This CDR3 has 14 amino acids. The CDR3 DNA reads TGCAGTGCTAGACGGGGGTCCGGGGCCAACGTCCTGACTTAT. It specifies CSARRGSGANVLTY.

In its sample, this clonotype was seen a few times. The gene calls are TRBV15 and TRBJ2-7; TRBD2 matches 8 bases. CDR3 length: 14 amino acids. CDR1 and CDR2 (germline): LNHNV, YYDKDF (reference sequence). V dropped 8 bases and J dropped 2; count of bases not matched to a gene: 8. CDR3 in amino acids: CATEPGGGPYEQYF. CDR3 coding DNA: TGTGCCACCGAGCCCGGGGGGGGGCCCTACGAGCAGTACTTC.

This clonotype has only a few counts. CDR3 nucleotide sequence: TGCAGTGCTAGAGTTGGGTTCACCGGGGAGCTGTTTTTT. Translating gives CSARVGFTGELFF. V gene TRBV20-1 combines with J gene TRBJ2-2; the D is unclear. Per the germline V gene, CDR1 is DFQATT and CDR2 is SNEGSKA (reference sequence). CDR3 length: 13 residues. V was trimmed by 1 base and J by 4 bases, leaving 7 bases between them.

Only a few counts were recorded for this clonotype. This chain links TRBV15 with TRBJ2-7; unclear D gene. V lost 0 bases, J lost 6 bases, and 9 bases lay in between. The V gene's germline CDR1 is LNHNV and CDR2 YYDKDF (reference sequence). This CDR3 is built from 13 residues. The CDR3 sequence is CATSRDLGSEQYV. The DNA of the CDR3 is TGTGCCACCAGCAGAGATTTAGGATCCGAGCAGTACGTC.

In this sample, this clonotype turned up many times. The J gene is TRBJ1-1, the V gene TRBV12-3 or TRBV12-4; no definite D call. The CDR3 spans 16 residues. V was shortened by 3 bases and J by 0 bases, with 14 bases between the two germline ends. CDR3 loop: CASSFGMDGMNTEAFF. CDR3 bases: TGTGCCAGCAGTTTCGGGATGGACGGAATGAACACTGAAGCTTTCTTT.

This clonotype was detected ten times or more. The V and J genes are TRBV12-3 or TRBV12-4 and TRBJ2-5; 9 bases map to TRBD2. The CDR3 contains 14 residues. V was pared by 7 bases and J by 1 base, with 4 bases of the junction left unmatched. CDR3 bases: TGTGCCAGCAACCGGCGGGGGGGCCAAGAGACCCAGTACTTC. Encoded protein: CASNRRGGQETQYF.

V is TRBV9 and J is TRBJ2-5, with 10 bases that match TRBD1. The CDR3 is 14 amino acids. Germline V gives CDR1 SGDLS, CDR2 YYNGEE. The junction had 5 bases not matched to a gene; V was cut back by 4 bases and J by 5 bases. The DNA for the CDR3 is TGTGCCAGCAGCTTCTGGGGACAGGGGGAGACCCAGTACTTC. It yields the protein CASSFWGQGETQYF.

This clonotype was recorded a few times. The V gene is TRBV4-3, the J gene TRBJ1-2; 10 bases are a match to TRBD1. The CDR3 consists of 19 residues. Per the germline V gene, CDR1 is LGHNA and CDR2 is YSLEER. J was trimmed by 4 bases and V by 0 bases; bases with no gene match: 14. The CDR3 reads CASSQDTGTGAVVGYGYTF. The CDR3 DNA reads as TGCGCCAGCAGCCAAGATACCGGGACAGGGGCAGTTGTCGGCTATGGCTACACCTTC.

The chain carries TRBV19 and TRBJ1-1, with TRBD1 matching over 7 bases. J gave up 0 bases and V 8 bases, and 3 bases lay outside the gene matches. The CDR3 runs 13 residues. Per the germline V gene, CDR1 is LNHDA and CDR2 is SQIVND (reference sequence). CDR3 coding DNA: TGTGCCAGTGCAGACAGGGTGAACACTGAAGCTTTCTTT. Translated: CASADRVNTEAFF.

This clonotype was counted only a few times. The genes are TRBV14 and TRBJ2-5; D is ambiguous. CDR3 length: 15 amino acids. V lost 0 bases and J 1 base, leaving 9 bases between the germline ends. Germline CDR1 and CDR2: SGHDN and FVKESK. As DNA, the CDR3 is TGTGCCAGCAGCCAAGATACCTGGCGCCAAGAGACCCAGTACTTC. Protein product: CASSQDTWRQETQYF.

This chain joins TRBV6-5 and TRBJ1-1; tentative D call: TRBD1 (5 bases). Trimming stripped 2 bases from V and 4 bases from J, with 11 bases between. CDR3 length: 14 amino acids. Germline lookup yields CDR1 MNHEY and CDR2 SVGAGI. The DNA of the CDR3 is TGTGCCAGCAGTTACGCTGGTGGGACCACTGAAGCTTTCTTT. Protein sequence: CASSYAGGTTEAFF.

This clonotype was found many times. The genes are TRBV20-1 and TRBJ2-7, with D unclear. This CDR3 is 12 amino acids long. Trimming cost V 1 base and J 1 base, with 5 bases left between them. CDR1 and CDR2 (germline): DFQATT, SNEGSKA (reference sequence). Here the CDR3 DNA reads TGCAGTGCTAGAGGGTCTTCCTACGAGCAGTACGTC. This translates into CSARGSSYEQYV.

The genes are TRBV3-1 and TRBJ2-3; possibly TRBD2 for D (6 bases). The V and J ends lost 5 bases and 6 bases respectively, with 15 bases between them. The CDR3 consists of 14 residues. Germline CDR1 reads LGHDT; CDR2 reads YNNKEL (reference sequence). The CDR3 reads CASSSSVGPDTQYF. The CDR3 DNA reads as TGTGCCAGCAGCTCTAGCGTGGGGCCCGATACGCAGTATTTT.

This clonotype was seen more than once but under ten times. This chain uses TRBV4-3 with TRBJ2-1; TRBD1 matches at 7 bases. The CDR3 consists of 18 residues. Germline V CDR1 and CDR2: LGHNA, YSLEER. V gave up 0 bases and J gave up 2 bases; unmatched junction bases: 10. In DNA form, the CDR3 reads TGCGCCAGCAGCCAAGATCGATCGAGGGGGCCCCCCTACAATGAGCAGTTCTTC. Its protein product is CASSQDRSRGPPYNEQFF.